This TCR beta chain is drawn from a study of OX40 agonist ivuxolimab in advanced cancers. With regard to the full study: The costimulatory receptor OX40 (CD134) was targeted by ivuxolimab, a fully human IgG2 agonistic monoclonal antibody. Of the roughly 51 patients in dose escalation, some 19 had hepatocellular carcinoma, approximately 15 had melanoma, 9 had renal cell carcinoma and 9 had head and neck cancer. Intravenous ivuxolimab was administered to patients every 2 weeks at six dose levels: 0.01, 0.1, 0.3, 1.5, 3 and 10 mg/kg. The dose-escalation cohort was about 83% male with a mean age of roughly 60 years, ranging from roughly 23 to 85. The monotherapy dose-escalation portion (N = 52 patients) of the phase I ivuxolimab trial is reported in the paper. The purpose of peripheral TCRbeta sequencing was to test whether ivuxolimab changed TCR sequence diversity and led to clonal T-cell expansion. Prior anti-PD-1, anti-PD-L1 or anti-CTLA-4 therapy was permitted, and approximately 40% of dose-escalation patients had received checkpoint inhibitors. Partial responses were achieved by three dose-escalation patients, of whom one had hepatocellular carcinoma and two had cutaneous melanoma. Results the study describes overall, beyond this receptor: At doses of 0.1 to 3.0 mg/kg, clonal expansion of both CD4+ and CD8+ T cells in blood was seen between baseline and week 6. Which antigens the clonally expanded peripheral T cells were specific for was not determined. In the 0.1-3.0 mg/kg groups, partial responders were among the patients with the lowest normalized peripheral clonal expansion, particularly in CD8+ T cells. Low levels of normalized T-cell clonal expansion were also seen in some patients who did not respond. After ivuxolimab, CD8+ T cells had more expanded clones than CD4+ T cells on average.

About this clone itself: The clone's antigen remains unknown. No much larger clonotype is one base removed from it; base qualities were not supplied.

A distance of 20 bases separates the germline ends of V and J, which lose 4 bases and 4 bases respectively. The CDR3 holds 16 amino acids from the cysteine to the phenylalanine. The only DNA kept is the CDR3, 48 bases in frame from the first base. CDR1 and CDR2 (SGHNT, YYREEE) derive from the germline V gene (reference sequence). For sequencing of the TCRbeta CDR3 region, genomic DNA was extracted from the sorted cells. The immunoSEQ Assay was used for sequencing of TCRbeta CDR3 regions. TCRdb took this table from immuneACCESS and kept in-frame rearrangements with V and J called. Such tables lack part of the clones; where checked against another copy, unresolved V genes explain under half of the gap, and the rest is unexplained. The sample table shows nearly 60,000 clones, and 80% to 90% are seen once. The ten largest clonotypes hold approximately 3.5% of the sample. Patients with a history of autoimmune disease or receiving systemic immunosuppression were excluded from the trial. In every dose cohort, peripheral blood was drawn for TCR sequencing at baseline, cycle 4 day 1, and cycle 7 day 1. Samples were obtained from an open-label, multicenter, first-in-human phase I dose-escalation trial of ivuxolimab. Adults with locally advanced or metastatic melanoma, renal cell carcinoma, hepatocellular carcinoma or head and neck squamous cell carcinoma were enrolled in the trial. Before TCR sequencing, CD4+ T cells and CD8+ T cells were sorted from peripheral blood as separate populations.

The clonotype originates from an adult with an advanced solid tumor such as melanoma, head and neck, liver or kidney cancer. Source: CD4+ or CD8+ T cells sorted from blood, taken in a trial of the OX40 agonist ivuxolimab. The sequence joins TRBV5-4 to TRBJ1-1, with a weak D call of TRBD1 (6 bases match). CDR3 protein: CASSPPQTGLGTEAFF. The DNA sequence reads TGTGCCAGCAGCCCCCCGCAGACAGGCCTAGGCACTGAAGCTTTCTTT.